The entry that follows covers one T cell receptor beta chain sequence. Its cognate antigen is unknown. The sample originates from a study of T-cell memory formation after mild COVID-19. 5'RACE primed from the constant segment yielded TCR alpha and TCR beta cDNA libraries bearing sample barcodes and UMIs. From the 5' RACE reads, TCRdb called clonotypes with MiXCR, one entry per CDR3 protein. The sample lists some 450,000 distinct CDR3 sequences; approximately 19% were seen once. Study-wide results and caveats: In second-wave clones peaking day 37, SARS-CoV-2 specificity remained unconfirmed. The study found contracting CD4+ clones mainly in CM and EM and contracting CD8+ clones in EMRA. From day 15 to 85, contracting clones were balanced between CD4 and CD8, whereas later expanders leaned toward CD4+.

Specimen: PBMCs or a T cell subset sorted from them (not recorded which). This receptor was identified in a man between 18 and 35 years old who had mild COVID-19 (a few samples of this study predate the infection). Cell type and time point are not known.

In nucleotides, the CDR3 is TGTGCCAGCAGCATCCTGACAGGGGGCTTGGAGACCCAGTACTTC. Translated, it gives CASSILTGGLETQYF. The chain joins TRBV5-4 to TRBJ2-5; 10 nucleotides agree with TRBD1. Germline V gene sequence: CDR1 SGHNT, CDR2 YYREEE (reference sequence). Trimming at V came to 4 bases and at J to 5 bases, leaving 8 bases not matched to a gene. The CDR3 has 15 residues. Variable domain in full (rest from reference TRBV5-4 and TRBJ2-5): ETGVTQSPTHLIKTRGQQVTLRCSSQSGHNTVSWYQQALGQGPQFIFQYYREEENGRGNFPPRFSGLQFPNYSSELNVNALELDDSALYLCASSILTGGLETQYFGPGTRLLVL.